The 8 T cell receptor beta chains below were found in one sample sequenced in a study of low-dose radiotherapy and immunotherapy resistance in tumors. TCR amplification involved 15 to 25 PCR cycles with a constant-region primer and V-primer adapter. TCRdb analysed the reads with MiXCR anew, one entry per CDR3 protein. The sample shows tens of thousands of distinct CDR3 sequences, about an eighth of them seen only once. The time point was: before trial treatment. Material: PBMCs, obtained before treatment. The receptors derive from a female donor with ovarian cancer.

The V gene is TRBV27, the J gene TRBJ2-7; D uncertain. Trimming took 8 bases from V and 6 from J, leaving 14 bases between them. The CDR3 is 12 amino acids. Germline assignment: CDR1 MNHEY and CDR2 SMNVEV (reference sequence). This CDR3 reads CASQFETSEQYF. Here the CDR3 DNA reads TGTGCCAGCCAATTCGAAACCTCCGAGCAGTACTTC.

This clonotype came up many times. Here the CDR3 DNA reads TGTGCCAGCAGCTTGGGGACCTACGAGCAGTACTTC. Translated, it gives CASSLGTYEQYF. This chain uses TRBV5-4 with TRBJ2-7, with unresolved D. CDR3 length: 12 residues. CDR1 SGHNT and CDR2 YYREEE come from the germline V gene (reference sequence). V lost 0 bases and J 2 bases, leaving 3 bases between the germline ends.

This clonotype came up many times. CDR3 region: CASSWSQNTGELFF. The CDR3 DNA is TGCGCCAGCAGCTGGTCACAAAACACCGGGGAGCTGTTTTTT. This chain joins TRBV5-1 and TRBJ2-2; no clear D. V shed 3 bases and J shed 2 bases, with 8 bases lying between them. The CDR3 is made up of 14 amino acids. Germline V gene sequence: CDR1 SGHRS, CDR2 YFSETQ.

By sample fraction, this clonotype is medium-sized. The chain has TRBV29-1 and TRBJ2-5; TRBD1 matches 9 bases. V lost 4 bases, J lost 6 bases, and 9 bases stayed unmatched. The germline V gene encodes CDR1 SQVTM and CDR2 ANQGSEA. The CDR3 sequence is 14 residues long. As DNA, the CDR3 is TGCAGCGTTGGAAAGGACAGGGGCGGAAAGACCCAGTACTTC. Its translation is CSVGKDRGGKTQYF.

This clonotype was seen at least ten times. The rearrangement uses TRBV4-1 and TRBJ2-2; no clear D gene. Looked up from germline, CDR1 is MGHRA and CDR2 is YSYEKL. This CDR3 comprises 9 residues. Trimming pared 8 bases from V and 6 bases from J, leaving 1 base between. In DNA form, the CDR3 reads TGCGCCAGCGCCGGGGAGCTGTTTTTT. Translation gives CASAGELFF.

This clonotype was found many times. The chain has TRBV12-3 or TRBV12-4 and TRBJ2-5; TRBD2 matches 8 bases. V was pared by 3 bases and J by 4 bases, with 16 bases of the junction left unmatched. This CDR3 is built from 18 residues. In nucleotides, the CDR3 is TGTGCCAGCAGTTTGCCCGGGGGGGCTGATCCGTCGGCAGAGACCCAGTACTTC. Protein product: CASSLPGGADPSAETQYF.

In its sample, this clonotype was seen many times. V gene TRBV23-1 combines with J gene TRBJ1-2, with TRBD1 identical over 8 bases. TRBV23-1 is an open reading frame whose function is uncertain. The CDR3 consists of 14 residues. V was clipped by 8 bases and J by 0 bases; unmatched bases: 5. Written as DNA, the CDR3 is TGCGCCAGCTTGGACAGGGCCCCTAACTATGGCTACACCTTC. It is translated as CASLDRAPNYGYTF.

The chain carries TRBV3-1 and TRBJ1-2; D is unresolved. The germline gives CDR1 LGHDT, CDR2 YNNKEL (reference sequence). The CDR3 is 15 residues long. The V end was cut by 1 base, the J end by 3 bases, with 12 bases between. The chain's CDR3 is CASSQGRSIHYGYTF. The CDR3 coding sequence is TGTGCCAGCAGCCAAGGTCGAAGCATCCACTATGGCTACACCTTC.